This is a list of T cell receptor beta chains from one sample in a study of blood T cell repertoires in COVID-19. The data were produced by immunoSEQ multiplex PCR, yet TCRdb's version contains in-frame clones alone and is incomplete. This sample has roughly 150,000 clones; around 90% occur once, and the top ten carry about 2.1%. Sequencing input: peripheral blood. These receptors were collected from a man aged 45 to 65 who had recovered from COVID-19. Both conserved end residues are part of each CDR3. D genes are given only for firm matches. Some rows have no size entry. The others give once, few or many, or a class for an expanded clone.

>-|TRBV7-9|TRBJ1-1|few
TGTGCCAGCAGCCTCCAGGGATACACTGAAGCTTTCTTT
CASSLQGYTEAFF
>-|TRBV4-3|TRBJ1-4|many
TGCGCCAGCAGCCAAGATCTGGACAGTGCAACTAATGAAAAACTGTTTTTT
CASSQDLDSATNEKLFF
>-|TRBV19|TRBJ1-5|once
TGTGCCAGTAAAGATTCCATCTATAGCAATCAGCCCCAGCATTTT
CASKDSIYSNQPQHF
>TRBD1|TRBV19|TRBJ1-5|-
TGTGCCAGTAACCCCCGAAGTGGGACAGGGTCTTTTCAGCCCCAGCATTTT
CASNPRSGTGSFQPQHF
>-|TRBV27|TRBJ1-3|-
TGTGCCACGTCCAGGGTCGCCGGAAACACCATATATTTT
CATSRVAGNTIYF
>-|TRBV6-2/TRBV6-3|TRBJ1-5|-
TGTGCCAGCAGTTACGGCGGAATCAATCAGCCCCAGCATTTT
CASSYGGINQPQHF
>-|TRBV24-1|TRBJ2-1|-
TGTGCCACCAGTGATTTAGCAGGGTTGGAGGAGCAGTTCTTC
CATSDLAGLEEQFF
>TRBD1|TRBV28|TRBJ2-7|few
TGTGCCAGCCACCGGGACAGGGCCTACGAGCAGTACTTC
CASHRDRAYEQYF
>TRBD1|TRBV24-1|TRBJ1-2|-
TGTGCCACCAGTGAGGGACAGGGGGCCTGGAGCTATGGCTACACCTTC
CATSEGQGAWSYGYTF
>-|TRBV7-8|TRBJ2-2|few
TGTGCCAGCAGCTTAGTGCGGGTGTCCACCGGGGAGCTGTTTTTT
CASSLVRVSTGELFF
>-|TRBV19|TRBJ2-5|-
TGTGCCAGTAGTTGGCAGATCCAAGAGACCCAGTACTTC
CASSWQIQETQYF
>-|TRBV9|TRBJ2-4|once
TGTGCCAGCAGCGGGACAGCGAAAAACATTCAGTACTTC
CASSGTAKNIQYF
>-|TRBV6-5|TRBJ2-7|-
TGTGCCAGCAGTTATACGGTCGGGTCAGCGTCCTACGAGCAGTACTTC
CASSYTVGSASYEQYF
>-|TRBV4-3|TRBJ1-4|-
TGCGCCAGCAGACATACAGGGATGGGGGAAAAACTGTTTTTT
CASRHTGMGEKLFF
>TRBD1|TRBV5-6|TRBJ1-5|-
TGTGCCAGCAGCTTGGCCCGACAGGGCAGTCAGCCCCAGCATTTT
CASSLARQGSQPQHF
>TRBD1|TRBV5-6|TRBJ2-2|-
TGTGCCAGCAGCCTTACAGGGGGCGCCAGCACCGGGGAGCTGTTTTTT
CASSLTGGASTGELFF
>-|TRBV10-3|TRBJ1-4|-
TGTGCCATCAGTCACGGACAGTCCCTTAATGAAAAACTGTTTTTT
CAISHGQSLNEKLFF
>TRBD2|TRBV9|TRBJ2-1|-
TGTGCCAGCAGCGTAGGCAGTAGCGGGATAGGCAATGAGCAGTTCTTC
CASSVGSSGIGNEQFF
>-|TRBV6-1|TRBJ1-5|once
TGTGCCAGCAGTGAAGCGTCGGGGGGCGGGCGAGATCAGCCCCAGCATTTT
CASSEASGGGRDQPQHF
>-|TRBV2|TRBJ1-1|once
TGTGCCAGCAGTGAGCAGGGCAGGGTAGGCACTGAAGCTTTCTTT
CASSEQGRVGTEAFF
>TRBD1|TRBV5-1|TRBJ1-1|-
TGCGCCAGCAGCGGGGACAGGCAAAACACTGAAGCTTTCTTT
CASSGDRQNTEAFF
>TRBD1|TRBV11-2|TRBJ2-3|-
TGTGCCAGCAGCCCGGGACAGGGGAACACAGATACGCAGTATTTT
CASSPGQGNTDTQYF
>TRBD1|TRBV29-1|TRBJ2-5|-
TGCAGCGTCCCGGACAGGACCCAAGAGACCCAGTACTTC
CSVPDRTQETQYF
>-|TRBV14|TRBJ2-1|-
TGTGCCAGCAGCCAAATTACAGGCCTAAGCTCCTACAATGAGCAGTTCTTC
CASSQITGLSSYNEQFF
>-|TRBV7-9|TRBJ2-6|-
TGTGCCAGCAGCGACAGGAGCTTTACCCTAAACTCTGGGGCCAACGTCCTGACTTTC
CASSDRSFTLNSGANVLTF
>TRBD1|TRBV30|TRBJ1-4|-
TGTGCCTGGAGTGTCAGGGGGCTGGAAAAACTGTTTTTT
CAWSVRGLEKLFF
>TRBD2|TRBV6-1|TRBJ2-3|-
TGTGCCAGCAGTGGGAGCCCGGGACTAGCGGGGGGGCCCGCAGATACGCAGTATTTT
CASSGSPGLAGGPADTQYF
>-|TRBV2|TRBJ1-1|-
TGTGCCAGCAGCTCCAGGGGTGTGAACACTGAAGCTTTCTTT
CASSSRGVNTEAFF
>-|TRBV6-2/TRBV6-3|TRBJ2-7|-
TGTGCCAGCAGTGGACAGCTACCCAGTCCCTACGAGCAGTACTTC
CASSGQLPSPYEQYF
>TRBD1|TRBV10-1|TRBJ2-7|-
TGCGCCAGCAGAGACCACAGGGGCTGTAGATGCGAGCAGTACTTC
CASRDHRGCRCEQYF
>TRBD1|TRBV6-5|TRBJ2-1|-
TGTGCCAGCAGCCCGCAGGGGGCGGGGGAGCAGTTCTTC
CASSPQGAGEQFF
>-|TRBV6-5|TRBJ2-7|-
TGTGCCAGCAGTTACGGGACAATGTATGAGCAGTACTTC
CASSYGTMYEQYF
>-|TRBV7-9|TRBJ1-2|few
TGTGCCAGCAGAACCGCGTCTCACTATGGCTACACCTTC
CASRTASHYGYTF
>-|TRBV6-2/TRBV6-3|TRBJ1-1|-
TGTGCCAGCAGTTATGGAGGGGCCGGAAGGGAAGCTTTCTTT
CASSYGGAGREAFF
>-|TRBV4-3|TRBJ1-6|-
TGCGCCAGCAGCCGAGACCTTAATTCACCCCTCCACTTT
CASSRDLNSPLHF
>TRBD2|TRBV5-4|TRBJ2-3|-
TGTGCCAGCAGCCCCGGGACTAGCGGAACAGATACGCAGTATTTT
CASSPGTSGTDTQYF
>TRBD1|TRBV3-1/TRBV3-2|TRBJ1-2|-
TGTGCCAGCAGCCAAGTCTCCACAGGGGGAGGCTACACCTTC
CASSQVSTGGGYTF